This entry is about one T cell receptor beta chain. The antigen is unknown. The sample originates from a study of identical twins. Notes on the study in general: Out-of-frame alpha sequences common to twins were enriched for low generation probability. Abundant beta clonotypes from cord blood had fewer insertions, unlike memory repertoires, which showed none.

This CDR3 has 16 amino acids. Trimming took 7 bases from V and 0 from J, leaving 19 bases between them. Per germline, CDR1 MNHNY and CDR2 SVGAGI (reference sequence). Healthy Caucasians alone served as donors. TCRdb reprocessed the 5' RACE reads via MiXCR and lists one record per CDR3 protein. This table has 1.5 million to 2 million distinct CDR3 sequences, roughly 35% appearing once. J is TRBJ2-7 and V is TRBV6-6; no definite D call. Material for sequencing was cord blood. The receptor's source is a newborn girl in good health. The CDR3 region has the DNA TGTGCCAGCACCTACAGAGGAGCACCTAGCTCCTACGAGCAGTACTTC. It yields the protein CASTYRGAPSSYEQYF.